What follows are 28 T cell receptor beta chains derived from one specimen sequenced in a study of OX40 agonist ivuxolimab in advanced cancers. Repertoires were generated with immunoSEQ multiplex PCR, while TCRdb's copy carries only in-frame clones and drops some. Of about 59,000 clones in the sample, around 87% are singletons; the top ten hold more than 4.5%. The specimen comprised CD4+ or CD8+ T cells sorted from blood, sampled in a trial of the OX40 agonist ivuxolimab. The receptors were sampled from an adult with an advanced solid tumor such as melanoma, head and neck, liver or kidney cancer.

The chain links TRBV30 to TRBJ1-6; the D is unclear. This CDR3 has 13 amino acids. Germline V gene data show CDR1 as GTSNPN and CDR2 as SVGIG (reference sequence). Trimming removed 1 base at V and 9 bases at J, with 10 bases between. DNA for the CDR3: TGTGCCTGGAGTGGGACGGAAAGTTCACCCCTCCACTTT. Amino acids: CAWSGTESSPLHF.

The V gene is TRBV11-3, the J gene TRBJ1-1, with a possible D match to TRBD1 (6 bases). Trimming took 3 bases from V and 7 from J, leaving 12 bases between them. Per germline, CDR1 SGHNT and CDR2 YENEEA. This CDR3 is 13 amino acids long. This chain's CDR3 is CASSLVTGDEAFF. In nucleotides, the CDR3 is TGTGCCAGCAGCTTGGTGACAGGTGATGAAGCTTTCTTT.

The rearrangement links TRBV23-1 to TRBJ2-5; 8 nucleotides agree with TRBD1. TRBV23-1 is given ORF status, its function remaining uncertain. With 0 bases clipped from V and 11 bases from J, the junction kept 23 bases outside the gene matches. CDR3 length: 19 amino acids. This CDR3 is CASSQSAGQDRTWLGEQYF. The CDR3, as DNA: TGCGCCAGCAGTCAATCTGCGGGACAGGACCGGACCTGGCTAGGGGAGCAGTACTTC.

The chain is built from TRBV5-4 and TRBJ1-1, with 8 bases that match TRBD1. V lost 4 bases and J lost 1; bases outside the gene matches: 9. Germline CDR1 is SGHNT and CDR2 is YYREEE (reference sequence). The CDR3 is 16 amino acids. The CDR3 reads CASSVRQGRGNTEAFF. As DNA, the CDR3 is TGTGCCAGCAGCGTGAGACAGGGGCGGGGGAACACTGAAGCTTTCTTT.

The CDR3 DNA follows: TGTGCCAGCAGCTTAGGCGGGGGGGAAGAGACCCAGTACTTC. It codes for CASSLGGGEETQYF. The chain couples TRBV5-4 to TRBJ2-5; 9 nucleotides agree with TRBD2. From germline, CDR1 is SGHNT and CDR2 YYREEE (reference sequence). Trimming removed 2 bases from V and 3 bases from J; junction bases left unmatched: 2. The CDR3 has 14 residues.

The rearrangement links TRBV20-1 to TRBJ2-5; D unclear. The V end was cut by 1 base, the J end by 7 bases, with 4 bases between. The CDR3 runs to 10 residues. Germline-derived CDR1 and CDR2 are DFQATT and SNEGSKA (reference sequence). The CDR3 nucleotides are TGCAGTGCTAGAGTCGCGACCCAGTACTTC. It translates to CSARVATQYF.

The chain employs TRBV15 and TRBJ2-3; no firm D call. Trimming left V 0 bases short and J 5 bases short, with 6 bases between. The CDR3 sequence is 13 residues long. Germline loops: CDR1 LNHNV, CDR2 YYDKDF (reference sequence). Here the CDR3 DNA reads TGTGCCACCAGCAGAGATCTTGGAGATACGCAGTATTTT. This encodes CATSRDLGDTQYF.

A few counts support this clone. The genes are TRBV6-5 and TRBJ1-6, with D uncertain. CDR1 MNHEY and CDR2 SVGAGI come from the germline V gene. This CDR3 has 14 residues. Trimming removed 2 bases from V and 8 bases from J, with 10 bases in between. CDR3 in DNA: TGTGCCAGCAGTTACAAGGGAGGTGATTCACCCCTCCACTTT. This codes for CASSYKGGDSPLHF.

This chain's CDR3 is CASSDAGSGRETQYF. The CDR3 coding sequence is TGTGCCAGCAGTGACGCAGGGAGCGGAAGGGAGACCCAGTACTTC. The gene calls are TRBV2 and TRBJ2-5; either TRBD1 or TRBD2 may supply D (5 bases each). Germline assignment: CDR1 SNHLY and CDR2 FYNNEI. V gave up 3 bases and J gave up 5 bases, with 16 bases separating them. The CDR3 consists of 15 residues.

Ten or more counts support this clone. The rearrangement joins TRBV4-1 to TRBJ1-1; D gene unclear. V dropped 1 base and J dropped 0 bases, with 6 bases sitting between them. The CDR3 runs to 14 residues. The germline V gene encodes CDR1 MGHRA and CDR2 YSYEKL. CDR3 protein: CASSQVVLNTEAFF. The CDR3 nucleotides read TGCGCCAGCAGCCAAGTGGTGTTGAACACTGAAGCTTTCTTT.

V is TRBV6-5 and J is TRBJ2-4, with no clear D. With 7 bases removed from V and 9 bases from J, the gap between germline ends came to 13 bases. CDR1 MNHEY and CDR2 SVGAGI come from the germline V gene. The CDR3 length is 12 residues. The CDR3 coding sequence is TGTGCCAGCAACCCCCCGAACGGCATTCAGTACTTC. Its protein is CASNPPNGIQYF.

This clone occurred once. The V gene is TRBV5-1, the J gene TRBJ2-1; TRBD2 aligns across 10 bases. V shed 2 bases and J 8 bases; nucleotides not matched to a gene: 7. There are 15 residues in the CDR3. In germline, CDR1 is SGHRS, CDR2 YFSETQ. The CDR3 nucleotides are TGCGCCAGCAGCTTCAGCGGGAGGGCCACGGATGAGCAGTTCTTC. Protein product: CASSFSGRATDEQFF.

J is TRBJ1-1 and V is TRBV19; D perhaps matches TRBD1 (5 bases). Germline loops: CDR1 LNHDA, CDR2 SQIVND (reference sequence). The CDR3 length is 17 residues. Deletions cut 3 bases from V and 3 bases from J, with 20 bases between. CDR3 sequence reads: CASSMLDLGRGDTEAFF. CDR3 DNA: TGTGCCAGTAGTATGCTCGATCTGGGACGCGGGGACACTGAAGCTTTCTTT.

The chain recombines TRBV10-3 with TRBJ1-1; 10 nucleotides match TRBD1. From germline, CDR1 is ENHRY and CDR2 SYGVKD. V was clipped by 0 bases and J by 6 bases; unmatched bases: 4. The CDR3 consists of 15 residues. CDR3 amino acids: CAISESFGQGAEAFF. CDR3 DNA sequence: TGTGCCATCAGTGAGTCTTTCGGACAGGGGGCTGAAGCTTTCTTT.

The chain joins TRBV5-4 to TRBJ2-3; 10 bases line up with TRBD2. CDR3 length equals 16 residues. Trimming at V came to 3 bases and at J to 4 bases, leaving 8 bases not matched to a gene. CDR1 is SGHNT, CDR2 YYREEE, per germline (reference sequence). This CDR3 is CASSWGLAGGSDTQYF. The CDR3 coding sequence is TGTGCCAGCAGCTGGGGTTTAGCGGGGGGTTCAGATACGCAGTATTTT.

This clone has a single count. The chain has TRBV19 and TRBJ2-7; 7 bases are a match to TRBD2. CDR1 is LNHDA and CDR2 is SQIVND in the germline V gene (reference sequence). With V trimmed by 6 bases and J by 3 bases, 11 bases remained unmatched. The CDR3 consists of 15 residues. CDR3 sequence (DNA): TGTGCCAGTAGCGAGACTAGCATCGGACTCTACGAGCAGTACTTC. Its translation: CASSETSIGLYEQYF.

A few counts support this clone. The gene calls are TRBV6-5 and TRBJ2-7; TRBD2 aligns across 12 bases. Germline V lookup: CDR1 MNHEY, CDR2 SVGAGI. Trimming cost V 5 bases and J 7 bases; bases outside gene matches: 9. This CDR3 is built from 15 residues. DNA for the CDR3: TGTGCCAGCAGTCCACGGACTAGCGGGATCGGGGAGCAGTACTTC. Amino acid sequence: CASSPRTSGIGEQYF.

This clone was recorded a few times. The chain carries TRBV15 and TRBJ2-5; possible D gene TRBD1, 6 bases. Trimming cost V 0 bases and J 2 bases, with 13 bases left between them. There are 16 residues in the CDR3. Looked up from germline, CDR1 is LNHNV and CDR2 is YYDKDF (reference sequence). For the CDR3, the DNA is TGTGCCACCAGCAGAGACCCTCGAGGGGGTCAAGAGACCCAGTACTTC. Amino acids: CATSRDPRGGQETQYF.

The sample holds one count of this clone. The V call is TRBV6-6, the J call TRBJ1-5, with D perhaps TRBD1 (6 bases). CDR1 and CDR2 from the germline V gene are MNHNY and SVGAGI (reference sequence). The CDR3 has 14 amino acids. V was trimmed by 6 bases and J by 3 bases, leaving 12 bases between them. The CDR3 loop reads CASRKQGPNQPQHF. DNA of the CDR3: TGTGCCAGCAGAAAACAGGGACCCAATCAGCCCCAGCATTTT.

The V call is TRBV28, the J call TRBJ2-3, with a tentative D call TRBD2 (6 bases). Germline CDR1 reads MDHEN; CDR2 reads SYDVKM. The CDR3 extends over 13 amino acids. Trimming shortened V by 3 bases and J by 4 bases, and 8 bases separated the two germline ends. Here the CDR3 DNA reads TGTGCCAGCAGTTTCCGACTAGCAGATACGCAGTATTTT. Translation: CASSFRLADTQYF.

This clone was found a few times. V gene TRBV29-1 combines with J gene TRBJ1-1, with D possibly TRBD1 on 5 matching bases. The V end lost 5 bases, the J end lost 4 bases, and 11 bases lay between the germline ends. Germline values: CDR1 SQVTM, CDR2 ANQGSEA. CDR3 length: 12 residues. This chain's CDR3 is CSVYGAFTEAFF. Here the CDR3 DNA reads TGCAGCGTTTACGGGGCCTTCACTGAAGCTTTCTTT.

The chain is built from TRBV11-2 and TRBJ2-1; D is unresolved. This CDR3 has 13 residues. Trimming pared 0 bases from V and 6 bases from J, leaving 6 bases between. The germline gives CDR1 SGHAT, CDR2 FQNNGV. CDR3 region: CASSLETGNEQFF. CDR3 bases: TGTGCCAGCAGCTTAGAAACGGGCAATGAGCAGTTCTTC.

The chain's CDR3 is CAISELGAVYEQYF. The CDR3 DNA is TGTGCCATCAGTGAGTTGGGGGCAGTCTACGAGCAGTACTTC. This sequence joins TRBV10-3 and TRBJ2-7; weak D call: TRBD1 (6 bases). CDR1 is ENHRY and CDR2 is SYGVKD in the germline V gene. Between the trimmed V and J ends, which lost 1 base and 3 bases, there was a span of 10 bases. The CDR3 covers 14 residues.

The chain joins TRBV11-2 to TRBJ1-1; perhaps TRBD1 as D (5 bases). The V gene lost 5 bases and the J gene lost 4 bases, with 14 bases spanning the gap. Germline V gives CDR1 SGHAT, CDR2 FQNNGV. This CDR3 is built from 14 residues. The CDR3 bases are TGTGCCAGCAGCCCCCAGGGTTCGGGCACTGAAGCTTTCTTT. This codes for CASSPQGSGTEAFF.

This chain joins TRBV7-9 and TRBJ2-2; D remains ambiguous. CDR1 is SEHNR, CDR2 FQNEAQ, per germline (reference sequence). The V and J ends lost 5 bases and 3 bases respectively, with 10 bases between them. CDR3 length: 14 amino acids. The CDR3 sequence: CASSALSYTGELFF. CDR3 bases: TGTGCCAGCAGCGCCCTCAGTTACACCGGGGAGCTGTTTTTT.

This CDR3 is CASSQVMARGNYGYTF. The CDR3 DNA is TGCGCCAGCAGCCAAGTTATGGCCCGGGGTAACTATGGCTACACCTTC. V usage is TRBV4-1 and J usage is TRBJ1-2; D gene unclear. This CDR3 comprises 16 residues. The germline CDR1 and CDR2 sequences are MGHRA and YSYEKL. The V end lost 1 base, the J end lost 1 base, and 13 bases lay between the germline ends.

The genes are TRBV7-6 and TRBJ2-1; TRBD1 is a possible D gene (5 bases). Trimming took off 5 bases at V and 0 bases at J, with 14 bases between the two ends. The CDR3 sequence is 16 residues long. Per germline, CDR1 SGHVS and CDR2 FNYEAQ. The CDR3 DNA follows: TGTGCCAGCAGCGTCGCGCAGGGTAGCTCCTACAATGAGCAGTTCTTC. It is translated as CASSVAQGSSYNEQFF.

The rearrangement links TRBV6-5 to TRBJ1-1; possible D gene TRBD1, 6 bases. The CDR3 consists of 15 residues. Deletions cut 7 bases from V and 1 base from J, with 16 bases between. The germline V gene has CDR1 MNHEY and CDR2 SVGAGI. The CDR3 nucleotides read TGTGCCAGCACCACCGGGCAGGGGTGGAACACTGAAGCTTTCTTT. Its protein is CASTTGQGWNTEAFF.